The rows below give T cell receptor beta chains drawn from one sample of a study of blood T cell repertoires in COVID-19. Only in-frame clones appear in the TCRdb table, and some are missing; sequencing was by immunoSEQ multiplex PCR. The sample records under 200,000 clones, 86% being singletons. The material sequenced was peripheral blood. The origin of the receptors is a man between 70 and 80 years old with acute or convalescent COVID-19. CDR3s include the opening cysteine and the closing phenylalanine or tryptophan. A D gene is named only where the DNA matches it firmly. Size is stated for part of the rows, as once, few or many counts, or as a class when the clone is expanded.

CASSATGIEQYF TGTGCCAGCAGTGCAACAGGCATCGAGCAGTACTTC once TRBJ2-7 - TRBV6-6 12
CASSVVGGAGNTIYF TGTGCCAGCAGCGTAGTGGGAGGGGCTGGAAACACCATATATTTT - TRBJ1-3 - TRBV9 15
CASSPGTGGAETQYF TGCGCCAGCAGCCCCGGGACAGGGGGCGCGGAGACCCAGTACTTC - TRBJ2-5 TRBD1 TRBV5-1 15
CASSSTPTGLKYF TGTGCCAGCAGTTCCACACCGACAGGGTTGAAGTACTTC - TRBJ2-7 TRBD1 TRBV6-2/TRBV6-3 13
CASSPGTGNQETQYF TGTGCCAGCTCACCAGGGACAGGGAACCAAGAGACCCAGTACTTC - TRBJ2-5 TRBD1 TRBV18 15
CASSAQTANKPQHF TGTGCCAGCAGTGCCCAGACAGCAAACAAGCCCCAGCATTTT - TRBJ1-5 - TRBV2 14
CASSPSGLRGSYGYTF TGTGCCAGTAGTCCCTCGGGACTCCGGGGGTCCTATGGCTACACCTTC - TRBJ1-2 - TRBV19 16
CASSPRTGANEKLFF TGTGCCAGCAGCCCCCGGACAGGAGCTAATGAAAAACTGTTTTTT few TRBJ1-4 TRBD1 TRBV9 15
CASSALSGDTQYF TGTGCCAGCAGTGCCCTCAGTGGAGATACGCAGTATTTT - TRBJ2-3 - TRBV7-2 13
CASSQGRGLRDNEQFF TGTGCCAGCAGCCAAGGCCGCGGCCTGAGGGACAATGAGCAGTTCTTC once TRBJ2-1 - TRBV3-1/TRBV3-2 16
CSVGTGPGYGYTF TGCAGCGTCGGGACAGGGCCGGGCTATGGCTACACCTTC - TRBJ1-2 TRBD1 TRBV29-1 13
CASSQLSGTSTDTQYF TGCGCCAGCAGCCAACTTAGCGGGACTAGCACAGATACGCAGTATTTT - TRBJ2-3 TRBD2 TRBV4-1 16
CASSSVVTYEQYF TGTGCCAGCAGTTCGGTCGTTACCTACGAGCAGTACTTC - TRBJ2-7 - TRBV2 13
CASSEQGAGYGYTF TGTGCCAGCAGCGAACAGGGGGCAGGATATGGCTACACCTTC - TRBJ1-2 TRBD1 TRBV7-2 14
CASSLNRGQNYGYTF TGTGCCAGCAGCCTGAACAGGGGGCAAAACTATGGCTACACCTTC - TRBJ1-2 TRBD1 TRBV5-4 15
CASSQDAGAGVSNQPQHF TGCGCCAGCAGCCAAGATGCTGGGGCGGGGGTGAGCAATCAGCCCCAGCATTTT - TRBJ1-5 - TRBV4-3 18
CASSNRQNQPQHF TGTGCCAGTAGTAACCGACAGAATCAGCCCCAGCATTTT few TRBJ1-5 - TRBV19 13